This TCR beta chain was identified during a study of beta chain features in type 1 diabetes. Study-wide background: What patients shared with healthy donors was a similar profile of age, gender and cell yields. All samples yielded some 110 million examined sorted cells. Regarding the study as a whole: When Type 1 diabetes patients were examined, their TCRB CDR3s proved moderately but significantly shorter in all four CD4+ subsets.

Note on this clone: Its target is not known.

Every bit of the isolated RNA underwent reverse transcription, so sequencing read expressed TCRB transcripts. Measured with immunoSEQ multiplex PCR; TCRdb has only the in-frame clones, and not every one. The table lists 250,000 to 350,000 clones, 15% of them singletons. The CDR3 runs 15 residues. Per germline, CDR1 SGHNT and CDR2 YYREEE (reference sequence). After removal of 6 bases from V and 0 bases from J, the junction contained 6 bases not matched to a gene. The specimen sequenced was naive CD4+ T cells from blood. The chain has TRBV5-4 and TRBJ1-1, with 9 bases that match TRBD1. The source is a man younger than 35 with type 1 diabetes. CDR3 residues: CASTQGQGMNTEAFF. In DNA form, the CDR3 reads TGTGCCAGCACCCAAGGACAGGGGATGAACACTGAAGCTTTCTTT.